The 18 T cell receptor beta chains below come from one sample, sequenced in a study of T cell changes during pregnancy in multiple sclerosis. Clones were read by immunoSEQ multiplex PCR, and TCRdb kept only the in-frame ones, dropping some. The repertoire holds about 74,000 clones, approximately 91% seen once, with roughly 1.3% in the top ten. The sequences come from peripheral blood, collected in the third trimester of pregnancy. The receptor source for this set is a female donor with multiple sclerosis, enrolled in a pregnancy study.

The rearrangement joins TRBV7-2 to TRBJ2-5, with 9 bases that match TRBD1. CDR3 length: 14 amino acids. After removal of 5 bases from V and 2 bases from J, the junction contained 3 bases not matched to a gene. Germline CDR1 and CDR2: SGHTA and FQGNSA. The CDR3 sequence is CASSQGQGQETQYF. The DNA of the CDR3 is TGTGCCAGCAGCCAGGGACAGGGTCAAGAGACCCAGTACTTC.

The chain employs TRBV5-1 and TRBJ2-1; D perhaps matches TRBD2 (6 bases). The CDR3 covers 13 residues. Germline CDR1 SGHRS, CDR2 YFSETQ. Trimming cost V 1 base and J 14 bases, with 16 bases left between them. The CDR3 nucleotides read TGCGCCAGCAGCTTGCGCCCAGCGGGTTTTAAGTTCTTC. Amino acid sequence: CASSLRPAGFKFF.

The CDR3 DNA reads as TGTGCCAGCAGCCGGGCGGTCAGGACAGGGTCAGTGGGGGCCCAGCATTTT. It is translated as CASSRAVRTGSVGAQHF. The rearrangement joins TRBV7-8 to TRBJ1-5, with 8 nucleotides matching TRBD1. Germline assignment: CDR1 SGHVS and CDR2 FQNEAQ. With 5 bases clipped from V and 11 bases from J, the junction kept 20 bases outside the gene matches. This CDR3 spans 17 amino acids.

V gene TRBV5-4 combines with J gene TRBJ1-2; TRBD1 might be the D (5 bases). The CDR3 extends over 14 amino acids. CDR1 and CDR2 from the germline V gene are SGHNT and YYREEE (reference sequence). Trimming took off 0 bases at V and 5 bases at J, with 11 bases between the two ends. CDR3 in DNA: TGTGCCAGCAGCTTGGACCCAGGGCCGTATGGCTACACCTTC. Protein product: CASSLDPGPYGYTF.

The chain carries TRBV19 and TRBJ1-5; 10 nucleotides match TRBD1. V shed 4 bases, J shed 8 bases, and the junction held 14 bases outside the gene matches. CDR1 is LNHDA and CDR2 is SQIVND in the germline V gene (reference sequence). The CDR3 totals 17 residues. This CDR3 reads CASSTNRPGQGREPQHF. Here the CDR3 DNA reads TGTGCCAGTAGTACCAACCGACCGGGACAGGGGAGGGAGCCCCAGCATTTT.

CDR3 loop: CASSTQGGGNTIYF. In DNA form, the CDR3 reads TGTGCCAGCAGTACACAGGGGGGCGGAAACACCATATATTTT. This chain links TRBV2 with TRBJ1-3; TRBD1 matches 8 bases. This CDR3 has 14 amino acids. V lost 5 bases, J lost 4 bases, and 4 bases stayed unmatched. CDR1 and CDR2 from the germline V gene are SNHLY and FYNNEI.

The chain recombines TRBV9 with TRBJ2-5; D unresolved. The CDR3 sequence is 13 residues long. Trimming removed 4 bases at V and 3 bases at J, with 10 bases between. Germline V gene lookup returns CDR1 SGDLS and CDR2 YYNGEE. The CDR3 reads CASSTLREETQYF. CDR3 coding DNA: TGTGCCAGCAGCACCCTGAGAGAAGAGACCCAGTACTTC.

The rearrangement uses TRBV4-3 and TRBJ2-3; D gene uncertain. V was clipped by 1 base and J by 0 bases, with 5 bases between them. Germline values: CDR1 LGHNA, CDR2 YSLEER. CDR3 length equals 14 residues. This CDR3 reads CASSQGGSTDTQYF. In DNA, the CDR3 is TGCGCCAGCAGCCAAGGCGGCAGCACAGATACGCAGTATTTT.

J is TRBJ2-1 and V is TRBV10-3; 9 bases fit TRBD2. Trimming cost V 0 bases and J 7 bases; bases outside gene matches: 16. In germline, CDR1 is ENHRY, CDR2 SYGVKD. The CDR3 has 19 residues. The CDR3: CAISESLGRGGKVVNEQFF. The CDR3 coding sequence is TGTGCCATCAGTGAGTCTCTTGGGCGGGGGGGCAAAGTTGTGAATGAGCAGTTCTTC.

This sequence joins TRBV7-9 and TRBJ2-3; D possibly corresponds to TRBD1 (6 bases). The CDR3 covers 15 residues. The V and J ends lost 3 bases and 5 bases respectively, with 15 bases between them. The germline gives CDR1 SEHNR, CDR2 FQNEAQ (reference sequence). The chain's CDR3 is CASSFSLGAGDTQYF. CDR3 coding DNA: TGTGCCAGCAGCTTTTCCTTGGGGGCGGGAGATACGCAGTATTTT.

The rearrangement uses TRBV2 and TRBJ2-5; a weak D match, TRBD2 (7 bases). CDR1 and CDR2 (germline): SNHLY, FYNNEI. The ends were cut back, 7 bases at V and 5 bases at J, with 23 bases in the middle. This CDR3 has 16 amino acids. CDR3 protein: CASTGWGGASRETQYF. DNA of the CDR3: TGTGCCAGCACCGGGTGGGGGGGGGCCTCACGGGAGACCCAGTACTTC.

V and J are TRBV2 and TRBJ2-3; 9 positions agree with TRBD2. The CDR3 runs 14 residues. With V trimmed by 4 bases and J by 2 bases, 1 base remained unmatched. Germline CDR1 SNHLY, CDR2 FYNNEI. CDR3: CASSGGGATDTQYF. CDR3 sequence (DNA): TGTGCCAGCAGTGGCGGGGGGGCCACAGATACGCAGTATTTT. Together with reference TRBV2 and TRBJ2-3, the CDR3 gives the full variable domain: EPEVTQTPSHQVTQMGQEVILRCVPISNHLYFYWYRQILGQKVEFLVSFYNNEISEKSEIFDDQFSVERPDGSNFTLKIRSTKLEDSAMYFCASSGGGATDTQYFGPGTRLTVL.

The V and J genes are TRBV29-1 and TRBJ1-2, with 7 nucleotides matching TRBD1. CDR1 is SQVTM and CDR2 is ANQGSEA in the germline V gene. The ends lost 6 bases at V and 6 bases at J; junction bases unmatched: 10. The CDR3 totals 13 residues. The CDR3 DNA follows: TGCAGCGTGTCGACCGGGACAGTCAATGGCTACACCTTC. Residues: CSVSTGTVNGYTF.

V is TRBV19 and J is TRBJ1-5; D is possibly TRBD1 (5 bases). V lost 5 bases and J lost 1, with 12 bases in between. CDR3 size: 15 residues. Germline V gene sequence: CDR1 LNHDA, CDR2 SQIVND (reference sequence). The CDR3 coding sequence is TGTGCCAGTAGTTACAGGACGGAAAGCAATCAGCCCCAGCATTTT. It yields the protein CASSYRTESNQPQHF.

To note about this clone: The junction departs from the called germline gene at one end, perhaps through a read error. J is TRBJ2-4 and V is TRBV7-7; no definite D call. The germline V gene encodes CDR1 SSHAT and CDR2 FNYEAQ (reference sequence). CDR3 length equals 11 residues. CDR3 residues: CASSRKTDQYF. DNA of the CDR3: TGTGCTAGCAGCCGCAAGACTGACCAGTACTTC.

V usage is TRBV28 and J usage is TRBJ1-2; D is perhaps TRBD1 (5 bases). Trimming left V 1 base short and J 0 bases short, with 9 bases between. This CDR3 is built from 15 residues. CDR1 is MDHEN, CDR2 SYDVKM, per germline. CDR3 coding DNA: TGTGCCAGCAGTTTATTAGGGGTAGCTAACTATGGCTACACCTTC. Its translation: CASSLLGVANYGYTF.

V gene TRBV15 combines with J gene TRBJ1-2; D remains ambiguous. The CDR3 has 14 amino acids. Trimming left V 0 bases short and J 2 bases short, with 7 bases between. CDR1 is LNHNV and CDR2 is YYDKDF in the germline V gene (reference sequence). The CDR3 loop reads CATSRDGRNYGYTF. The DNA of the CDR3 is TGTGCCACCAGCAGAGACGGGAGAAACTATGGCTACACCTTC. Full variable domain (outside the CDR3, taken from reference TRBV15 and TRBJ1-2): DAMVIQNPRYQVTQFGKPVTLSCSQTLNHNVMYWYQQKSSQAPKLLFHYYDKDFNNEADTPDNFQSRRPNTSFCFLDIRSPGLGDTAMYLCATSRDGRNYGYTFGSGTRLTVV.

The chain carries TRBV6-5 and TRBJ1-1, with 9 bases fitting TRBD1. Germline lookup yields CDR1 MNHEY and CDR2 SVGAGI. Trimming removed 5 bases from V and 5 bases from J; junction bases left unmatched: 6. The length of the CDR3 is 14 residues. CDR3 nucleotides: TGTGCCAGCAGTGCACAGGGGGCGCGGACTGAAGCTTTCTTT. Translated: CASSAQGARTEAFF.